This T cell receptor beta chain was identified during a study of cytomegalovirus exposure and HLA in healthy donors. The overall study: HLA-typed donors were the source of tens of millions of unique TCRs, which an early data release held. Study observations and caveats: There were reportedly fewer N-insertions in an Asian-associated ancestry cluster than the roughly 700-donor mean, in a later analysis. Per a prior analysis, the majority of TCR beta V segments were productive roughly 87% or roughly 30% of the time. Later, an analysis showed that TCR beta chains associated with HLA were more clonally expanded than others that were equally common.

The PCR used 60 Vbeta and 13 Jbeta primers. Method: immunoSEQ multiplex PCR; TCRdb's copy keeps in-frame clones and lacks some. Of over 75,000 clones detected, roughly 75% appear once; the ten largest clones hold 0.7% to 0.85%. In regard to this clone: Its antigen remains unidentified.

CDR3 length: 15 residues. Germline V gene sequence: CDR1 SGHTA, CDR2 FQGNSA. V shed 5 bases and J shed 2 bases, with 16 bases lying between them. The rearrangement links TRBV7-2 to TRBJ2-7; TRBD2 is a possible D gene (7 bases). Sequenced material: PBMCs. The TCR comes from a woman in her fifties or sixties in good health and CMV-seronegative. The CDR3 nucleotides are TGTGCCAGCAGCCTTTTTGGGGGGGCCCCCTACGAGCAGTACTTC. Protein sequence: CASSLFGGAPYEQYF.